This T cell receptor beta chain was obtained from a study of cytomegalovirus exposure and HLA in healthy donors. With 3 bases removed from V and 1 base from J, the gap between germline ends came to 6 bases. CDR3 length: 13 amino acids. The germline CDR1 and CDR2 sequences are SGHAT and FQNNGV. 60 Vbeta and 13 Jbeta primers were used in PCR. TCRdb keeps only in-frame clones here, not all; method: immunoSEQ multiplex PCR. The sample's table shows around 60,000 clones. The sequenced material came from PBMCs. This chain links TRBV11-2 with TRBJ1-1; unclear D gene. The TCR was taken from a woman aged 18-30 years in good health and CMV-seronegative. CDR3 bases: TGTGCCAGCAGCTTTGCACAGAACACTGAAGCTTTCTTT. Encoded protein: CASSFAQNTEAFF.